What follows are 20 T cell receptor beta chains derived from one specimen sequenced in a study of shared clonotypes between healthy human individuals. Libraries were prepared by immunoSEQ multiplex PCR; TCRdb keeps only in-frame clonotypes and omits some of them. The sample shows about half a million clones, around 73% of them seen only once. Sequences were obtained from PBMCs. The origin of the receptors is a woman in her forties in good health. Some clones in this sample may be carry-over from other donors' samples.

The chain combines TRBV19 with TRBJ2-1, with D unclear. Germline loops: CDR1 LNHDA, CDR2 SQIVND (reference sequence). This CDR3 comprises 15 residues. V dropped 3 bases and J dropped 0 bases, with 9 bases sitting between them. The CDR3 loop is CASSILADSYNEQFF. The CDR3 bases are TGTGCCAGTAGTATCCTGGCGGACTCCTACAATGAGCAGTTCTTC.

The rearrangement links TRBV4-2 to TRBJ1-4, with 8 bases identical to TRBD1. Germline assignment: CDR1 LGHNA and CDR2 YNFKEQ. The CDR3 is 17 amino acids. Trimming at V came to 3 bases and at J to 8 bases, leaving 14 bases not matched to a gene. CDR3: CASSQRVFDGTGEKLFF. The CDR3 DNA sequence: TGTGCCAGCAGCCAGCGAGTGTTTGACGGGACAGGCGAAAAACTGTTTTTT.

V is TRBV7-3 and J is TRBJ2-5, with 9 bases that match TRBD2. CDR1 SGHTA and CDR2 FQGTGA come from the germline V gene. After removal of 5 bases from V and 5 bases from J, the junction contained 9 bases not matched to a gene. The CDR3 sequence is 15 residues long. The CDR3 bases are TGTGCCAGCAGCCTAGTAGCGGGAGTTGGCGAGACCCAGTACTTC. Protein product: CASSLVAGVGETQYF.

The chain carries TRBV30 and TRBJ2-7; weak D call: TRBD1 (5 bases). The CDR3 runs 12 residues. Germline V gives CDR1 GTSNPN, CDR2 SVGIG (reference sequence). With 2 bases removed from V and 7 bases from J, the gap between germline ends came to 12 bases. CDR3 region: CAWSFGPGEQYF. The CDR3 DNA follows: TGTGCCTGGAGTTTTGGGCCAGGGGAGCAGTACTTC.

The rearrangement joins TRBV2 to TRBJ1-5; a weak D match, TRBD1 (5 bases). Germline V lookup: CDR1 SNHLY, CDR2 FYNNEI. This CDR3 region has 13 residues. The germline V and J ends were trimmed by 8 bases and 2 bases, with 10 bases remaining between them. This chain's CDR3 is CASRGDGNQPQHF. The CDR3 coding sequence is TGTGCCAGCCGAGGGGATGGCAATCAGCCCCAGCATTTT.

The chain joins TRBV14 to TRBJ2-7; TRBD1 matches 7 bases. V shed 3 bases, J shed 5 bases, and the junction held 7 bases outside the gene matches. Germline-derived CDR1 and CDR2 are SGHDN and FVKESK. The CDR3 totals 14 residues. CDR3 amino acids: CASSHRGRGNEQYF. The CDR3 DNA sequence: TGTGCCAGCAGCCATAGGGGCAGGGGGAACGAGCAGTACTTC.

The rearrangement joins TRBV18 to TRBJ2-7; D is unresolved. The end of the DNA fits TRBJ2-1 better, so the J call may be wrong. The CDR3 has 11 amino acids. Germline V lookup: CDR1 KGHSH, CDR2 LQKENI. The CDR3 DNA reads TGTGCCAGCTCACTCATTAATGAGCAGTTCTTC. Its translation: CASSLINEQFF.

On this clone itself: In the same sample, other DNA sequences code for this CDR3. The CDR3 loop reads CASSPGQGNYGYTF. Here the CDR3 DNA reads TGTGCCAGCAGCCCGGGACAGGGTAACTATGGCTACACCTTC. The chain links TRBV28 to TRBJ1-2; 9 nucleotides align to TRBD1. CDR1 MDHEN and CDR2 SYDVKM come from the germline V gene. The CDR3 totals 14 residues. V was pared by 6 bases and J by 1 base, with 3 bases of the junction left unmatched.

This chain joins TRBV7-6 and TRBJ2-3; D gene uncertain. Germline V lookup: CDR1 SGHVS, CDR2 FNYEAQ. V was clipped by 2 bases and J by 3 bases, with 3 bases between them. The CDR3 runs to 12 residues. CDR3 bases: TGTGCCAGCAGCTTAAGGACAGATACGCAGTATTTT. Protein sequence: CASSLRTDTQYF.

The chain couples TRBV9 to TRBJ2-3; D gene unclear. The CDR3 is 14 amino acids. Germline assignment: CDR1 SGDLS and CDR2 YYNGEE. Trimming pared 0 bases from V and 3 bases from J, leaving 8 bases between. This CDR3 is CASSVGTQTDTQYF. As DNA, the CDR3 is TGTGCCAGCAGCGTAGGCACCCAGACAGATACGCAGTATTTT.

This chain connects TRBV7-9 to TRBJ1-1; D remains ambiguous. V lost 5 bases and J 4 bases, leaving 14 bases between the germline ends. The germline CDR1 and CDR2 sequences are SEHNR and FQNEAQ (reference sequence). The CDR3 covers 14 residues. The CDR3 region has the DNA TGTGCCAGCAGCAAAAGCCCCGCCGGCACTGAAGCTTTCTTT. Translating it yields CASSKSPAGTEAFF.

The chain uses TRBV30 and TRBJ1-2; the match to TRBD1 covers 9 bases. The CDR3 has 15 residues. The V and J ends lost 3 bases and 3 bases, in that order; junction bases with no gene match: 8. The germline gives CDR1 GTSNPN, CDR2 SVGIG (reference sequence). The CDR3 nucleotides are TGTGCCTGGAGGGGGGGACAGGGAGCACACTATGGCTACACCTTC. Its translation is CAWRGGQGAHYGYTF.

This chain connects TRBV5-4 to TRBJ2-7; possibly TRBD2 for D (6 bases). Germline CDR1 SGHNT, CDR2 YYREEE (reference sequence). The CDR3 consists of 13 residues. The V and J ends lost 0 bases and 5 bases respectively, with 9 bases between them. CDR3 loop: CASSLAGVHEQYF. DNA for the CDR3: TGTGCCAGCAGCTTGGCGGGAGTGCACGAGCAGTACTTC.

The chain couples TRBV28 to TRBJ1-2, with D perhaps TRBD1 (6 bases). V was cut by 6 bases and J by 2 bases, with 16 bases left in between. The CDR3 loop spans 15 amino acids. Per the germline V gene, CDR1 is MDHEN and CDR2 is SYDVKM. The CDR3 reads CASSPRGARNYGYTF. The CDR3 nucleotides are TGTGCCAGCAGCCCGAGGGGGGCCCGAAACTATGGCTACACCTTC.

The chain carries TRBV5-1 and TRBJ1-6; 10 nucleotides line up with TRBD1. V gave up 3 bases and J gave up 7 bases; unmatched junction bases: 1. Germline V gene sequence: CDR1 SGHRS, CDR2 YFSETQ. CDR3 length equals 14 residues. The CDR3 loop is CASSSGQGNSPLHF. CDR3 DNA sequence: TGCGCCAGCAGCTCGGGACAGGGGAATTCACCCCTCCACTTT.

The CDR3: CASSEFLGAKNIQYF. CDR3 sequence (DNA): TGTGCCAGCAGTGAATTTTTAGGGGCCAAAAACATTCAGTACTTC. V and J are TRBV25-1 and TRBJ2-4; D not resolved. With 1 base removed from V and 1 base from J, the gap between germline ends came to 8 bases. Per the germline V gene, CDR1 is MGHDK and CDR2 is SYGVNS. The CDR3 runs 15 residues.

The V call is TRBV28, the J call TRBJ2-1; TRBD1 matches 8 bases. V shed 5 bases, J shed 9 bases, and the junction held 6 bases outside the gene matches. Germline loops: CDR1 MDHEN, CDR2 SYDVKM. The CDR3 length is 13 residues. The CDR3 sequence: CASSLDRAREQFF. The CDR3 nucleotides read TGTGCCAGCAGTCTGGACAGGGCTCGTGAGCAGTTCTTC. Combining the CDR3 with reference TRBV28 and TRBJ2-1 gives the whole variable domain DVKVTQSSRYLVKRTGEKVFLECVQDMDHENMFWYRQDPGLGLRLIYFSYDVKMKEKGDIPEGYSVSREKKERFSLILESASTNQTSMYLCASSLDRAREQFFGPGTRLTVL.

The chain is built from TRBV7-2 and TRBJ2-7, with D perhaps being TRBD1 or TRBD2 (5 bases each). Germline CDR1 SGHTA, CDR2 FQGNSA. V shed 2 bases and J shed 7 bases, with 15 bases lying between them. The CDR3 totals 14 residues. This CDR3 reads CASSLNRQSGEQYF. The CDR3 DNA is TGTGCCAGCAGCTTAAACAGACAGTCGGGGGAGCAGTACTTC.

The rearrangement links TRBV7-2 to TRBJ2-3; 10 nucleotides agree with TRBD2. The CDR3 is 16 residues long. V trimming: 1 base; J trimming: 2 bases; junction bases outside the gene matches: 3. Germline V gene lookup returns CDR1 SGHTA and CDR2 FQGNSA. In DNA form, the CDR3 reads TGTGCCAGCAGCTTAGGTAGCGGGGGGTACACAGATACGCAGTATTTT. It encodes CASSLGSGGYTDTQYF.

The rearrangement links TRBV27 to TRBJ2-3; D gene ambiguous. The CDR3 contains 13 residues. V was cut by 6 bases and J by 2 bases, with 9 bases left in between. Germline-derived CDR1 and CDR2 are MNHEY and SMNVEV (reference sequence). This CDR3 is CASSRIPTDTQYF. Here the CDR3 DNA reads TGTGCCAGCAGCCGGATCCCCACAGATACGCAGTATTTT.